Listed below are T cell receptor beta chains from one sample, sequenced in a study of T cells expressing NK-cell markers. Reprocessing the 5' RACE reads, TCRdb reports a single entry for every CDR3 protein and omits DNA. The sample includes a few hundred thousand distinct CDR3 sequences. Source material: blood T cells: a sorted CD56 or NKG2C T cell subset, CD4+ or CD8+ T cells, or bulk PBMC T cells (not recorded which). These receptors all come from a woman aged 50 to 60 in good health. Each CDR3 is given with its conserved first and last residue.

v_gene	j_gene	CDR3aa
TRBV5-6	TRBJ2-2	CASSQRERITGELFF
TRBV20-1	TRBJ2-1	CSARADSGRFYNEQFF
TRBV5-1	TRBJ1-1	CASSLAGWGTEAFF
TRBV18	TRBJ1-1	CASSPPGTGVATEAFF
TRBV4-1	TRBJ2-1	CASSQGTGYEQFF
TRBV14	TRBJ2-2	CASSQVGGVTGELFF
TRBV7-9	TRBJ2-1	CASSPRTSAVLFNEQFF
TRBV2	TRBJ1-5	CASSVSTGGGQPQHF
TRBV3-1	TRBJ2-3	CASSQGKGGALVVDTQYF
TRBV11-2	TRBJ1-1	CASSFLDTEAFF
TRBV6-6	TRBJ1-2	CASSRGTTNNYGYTF
TRBV20-1	TRBJ2-7	CSVTGLAGNEQYF
TRBV5-1	TRBJ1-4	CASSHVGGQRNEKLFF